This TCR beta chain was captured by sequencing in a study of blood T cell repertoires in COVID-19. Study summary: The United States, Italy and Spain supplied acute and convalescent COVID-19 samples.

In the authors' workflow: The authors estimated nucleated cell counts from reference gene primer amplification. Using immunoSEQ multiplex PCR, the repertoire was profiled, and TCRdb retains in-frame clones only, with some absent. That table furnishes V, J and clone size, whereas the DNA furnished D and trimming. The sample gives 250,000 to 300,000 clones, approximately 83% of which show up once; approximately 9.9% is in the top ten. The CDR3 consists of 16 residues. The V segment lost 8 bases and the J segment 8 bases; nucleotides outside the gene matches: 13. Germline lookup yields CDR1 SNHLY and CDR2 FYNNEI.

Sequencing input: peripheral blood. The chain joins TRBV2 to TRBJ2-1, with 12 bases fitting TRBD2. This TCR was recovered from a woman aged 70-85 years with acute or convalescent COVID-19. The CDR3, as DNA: TGTGCCAGCTCCTCAACGCTAGCGGGGGGGCCGTATGAGCAGTTCTTC. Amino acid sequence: CASSSTLAGGPYEQFF.